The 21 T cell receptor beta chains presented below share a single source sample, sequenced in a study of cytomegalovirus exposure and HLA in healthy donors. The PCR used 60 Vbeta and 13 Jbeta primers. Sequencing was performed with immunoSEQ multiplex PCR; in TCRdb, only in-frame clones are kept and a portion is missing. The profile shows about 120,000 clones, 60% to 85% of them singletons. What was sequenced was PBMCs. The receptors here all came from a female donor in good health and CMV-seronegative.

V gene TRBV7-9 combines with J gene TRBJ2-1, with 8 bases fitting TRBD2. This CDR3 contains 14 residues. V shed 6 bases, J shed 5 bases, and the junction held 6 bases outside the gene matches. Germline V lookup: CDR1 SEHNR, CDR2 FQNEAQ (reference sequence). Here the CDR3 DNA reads TGTGCCAGCAGTCGCCCGGGGGGGGACAATGAGCAGTTCTTC. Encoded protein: CASSRPGGDNEQFF.

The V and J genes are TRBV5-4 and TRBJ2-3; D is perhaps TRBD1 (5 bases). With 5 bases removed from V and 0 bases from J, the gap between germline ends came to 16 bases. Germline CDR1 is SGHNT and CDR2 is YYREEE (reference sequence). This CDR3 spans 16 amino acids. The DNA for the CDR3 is TGTGCCAGCAGTCCCCCTCACAGGTCTAGCACAGATACGCAGTATTTT. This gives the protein CASSPPHRSSTDTQYF.

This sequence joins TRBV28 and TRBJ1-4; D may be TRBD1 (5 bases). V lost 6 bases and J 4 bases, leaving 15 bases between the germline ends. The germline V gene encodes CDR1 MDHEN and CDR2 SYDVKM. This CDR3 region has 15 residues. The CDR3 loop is CASSPYDRDNEKLFF. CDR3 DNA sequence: TGTGCCAGCAGCCCCTACGACAGAGATAATGAAAAACTGTTTTTT.

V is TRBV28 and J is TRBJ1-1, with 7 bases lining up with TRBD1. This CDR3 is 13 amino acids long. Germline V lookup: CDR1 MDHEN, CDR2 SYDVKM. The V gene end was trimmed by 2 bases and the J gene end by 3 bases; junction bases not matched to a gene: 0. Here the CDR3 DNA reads TGTGCCAGCAGTTTAAGGGGGCACACTGAAGCTTTCTTT. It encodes CASSLRGHTEAFF.

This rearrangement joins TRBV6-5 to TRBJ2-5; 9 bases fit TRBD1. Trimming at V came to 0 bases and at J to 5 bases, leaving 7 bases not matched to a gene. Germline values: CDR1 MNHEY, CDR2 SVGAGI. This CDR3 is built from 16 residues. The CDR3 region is CASSYSTGGSRETQYF. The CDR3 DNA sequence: TGTGCCAGCAGTTACTCGACAGGGGGGAGCCGGGAGACCCAGTACTTC.

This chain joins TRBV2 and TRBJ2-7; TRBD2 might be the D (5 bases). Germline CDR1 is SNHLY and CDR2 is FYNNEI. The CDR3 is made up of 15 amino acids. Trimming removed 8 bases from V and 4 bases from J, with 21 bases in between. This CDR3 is CASAPGLTMDYEQYF. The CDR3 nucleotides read TGTGCCAGCGCCCCCGGACTCACGATGGATTACGAGCAGTACTTC.

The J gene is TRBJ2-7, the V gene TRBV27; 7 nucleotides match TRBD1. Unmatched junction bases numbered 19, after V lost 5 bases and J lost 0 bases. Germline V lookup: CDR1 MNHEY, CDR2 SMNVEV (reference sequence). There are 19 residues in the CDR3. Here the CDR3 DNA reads TGTGCCAGCAGTCCCCTTCCCCCCCCGCGGACAGGAAGCTCCTACGAGCAGTACTTC. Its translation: CASSPLPPPRTGSSYEQYF.

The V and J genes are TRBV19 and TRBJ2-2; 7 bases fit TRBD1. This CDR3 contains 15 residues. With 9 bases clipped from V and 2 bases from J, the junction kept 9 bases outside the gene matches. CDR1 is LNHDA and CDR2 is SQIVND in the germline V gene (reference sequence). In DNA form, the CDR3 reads TGTGCCAGCTATCCGGACAGGCGCAACACCGGGGAGCTGTTTTTT. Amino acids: CASYPDRRNTGELFF.

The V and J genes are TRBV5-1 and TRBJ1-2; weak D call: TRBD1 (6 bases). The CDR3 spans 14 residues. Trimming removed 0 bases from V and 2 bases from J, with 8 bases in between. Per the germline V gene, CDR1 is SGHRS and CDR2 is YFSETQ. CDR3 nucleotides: TGCGCCAGCAGCTTGGGTGACAGGAACTATGGCTACACCTTC. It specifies CASSLGDRNYGYTF.

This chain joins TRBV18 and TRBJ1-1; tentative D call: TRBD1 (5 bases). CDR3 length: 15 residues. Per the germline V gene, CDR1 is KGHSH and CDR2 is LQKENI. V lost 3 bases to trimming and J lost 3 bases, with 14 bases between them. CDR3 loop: CASSPGTGGDTEAFF. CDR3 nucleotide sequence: TGTGCCAGCTCACCCGGGACCGGGGGAGACACTGAAGCTTTCTTT.

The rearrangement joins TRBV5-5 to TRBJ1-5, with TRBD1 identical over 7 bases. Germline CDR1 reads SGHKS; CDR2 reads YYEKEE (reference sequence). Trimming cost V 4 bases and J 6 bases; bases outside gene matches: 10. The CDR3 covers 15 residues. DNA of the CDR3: TGTGCCAGCAGCCATACGGGACAGATAAGTCAGCCCCAGCATTTT. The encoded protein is CASSHTGQISQPQHF.

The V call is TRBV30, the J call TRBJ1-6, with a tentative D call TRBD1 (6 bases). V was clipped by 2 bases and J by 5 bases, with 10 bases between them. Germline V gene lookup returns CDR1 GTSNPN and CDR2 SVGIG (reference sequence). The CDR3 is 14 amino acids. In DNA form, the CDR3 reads TGTGCCTGGAGTAGGACAGTTGATAATTCACCCCTCCACTTT. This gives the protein CAWSRTVDNSPLHF.

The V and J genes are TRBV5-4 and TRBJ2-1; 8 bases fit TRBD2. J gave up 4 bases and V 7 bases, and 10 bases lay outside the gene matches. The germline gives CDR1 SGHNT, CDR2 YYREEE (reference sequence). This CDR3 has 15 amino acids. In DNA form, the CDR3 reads TGTGCCAGCTACCCCTCGGGGGGGCGTTACAATGAGCAGTTCTTC. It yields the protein CASYPSGGRYNEQFF.

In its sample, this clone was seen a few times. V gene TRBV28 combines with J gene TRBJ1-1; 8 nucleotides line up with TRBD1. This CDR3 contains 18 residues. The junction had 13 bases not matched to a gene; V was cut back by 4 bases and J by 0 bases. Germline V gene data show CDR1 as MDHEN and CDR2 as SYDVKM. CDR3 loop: CASSSLTKGQAMNTEAFF. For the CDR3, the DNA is TGTGCCAGCAGTTCACTAACCAAGGGACAGGCGATGAACACTGAAGCTTTCTTT.

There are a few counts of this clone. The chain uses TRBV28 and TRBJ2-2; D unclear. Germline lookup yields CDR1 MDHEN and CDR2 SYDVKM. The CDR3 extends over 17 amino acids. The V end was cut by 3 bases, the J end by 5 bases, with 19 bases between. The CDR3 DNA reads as TGTGCCAGCAGTTTTAGGTCTCGGGTGGGTTGGACCGGGGAGCTGTTTTTT. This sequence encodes CASSFRSRVGWTGELFF.

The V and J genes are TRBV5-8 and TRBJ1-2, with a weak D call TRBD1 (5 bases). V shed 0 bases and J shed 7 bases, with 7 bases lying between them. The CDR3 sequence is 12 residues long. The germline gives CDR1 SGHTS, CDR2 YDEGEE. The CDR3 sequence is CASSLVGGGYTF. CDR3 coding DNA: TGTGCCAGCAGCTTGGTCGGGGGTGGCTACACCTTC.

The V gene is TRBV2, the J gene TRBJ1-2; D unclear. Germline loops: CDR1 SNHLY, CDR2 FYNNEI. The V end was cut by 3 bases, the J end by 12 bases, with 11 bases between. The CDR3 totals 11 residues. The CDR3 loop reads CASSDYLRHTF. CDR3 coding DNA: TGTGCCAGCAGTGACTACCTACGCCACACCTTC.

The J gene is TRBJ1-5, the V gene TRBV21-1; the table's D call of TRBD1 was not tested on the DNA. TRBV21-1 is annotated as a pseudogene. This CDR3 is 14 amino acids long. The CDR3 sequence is CAWGTHYSNQPQHF. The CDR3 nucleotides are TGTGCCTGGGGGACACATTATAGCAATCAGCCCCAGCATTTT.

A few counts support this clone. The CDR3 protein is CASSPLGGETEAFF. For the CDR3, the DNA is TGTGCCAGCAGCCCCTTAGGGGGTGAGACTGAAGCTTTCTTT. This chain uses TRBV5-6 with TRBJ1-1; D might be TRBD1 (6 bases). Per the germline V gene, CDR1 is SGHDT and CDR2 is YYEEEE. The V end lost 4 bases, the J end lost 5 bases, and 15 bases lay between the germline ends. The length of the CDR3 is 14 residues.

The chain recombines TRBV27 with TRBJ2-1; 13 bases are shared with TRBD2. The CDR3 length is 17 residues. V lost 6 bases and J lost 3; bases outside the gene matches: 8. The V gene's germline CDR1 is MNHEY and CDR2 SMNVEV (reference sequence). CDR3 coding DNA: TGTGCCAGCAGCCCCATACTAGCGGGGGGGGGCTACAATGAGCAGTTCTTC. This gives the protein CASSPILAGGGYNEQFF.

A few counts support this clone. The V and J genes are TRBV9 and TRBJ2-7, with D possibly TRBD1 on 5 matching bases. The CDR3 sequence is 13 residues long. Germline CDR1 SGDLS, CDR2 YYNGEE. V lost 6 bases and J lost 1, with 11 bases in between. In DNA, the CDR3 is TGTGCCAGCAATAGGGGCAGTTCCTACGAGCAGTACTTC. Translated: CASNRGSSYEQYF.